This entry describes one T cell receptor beta chain. This record belongs to a study of T cell responses to AZD1222 COVID-19 vaccine. TCRdb keeps only in-frame clones here, not all; method: immunoSEQ multiplex PCR. The sample lists approximately 180,000 clones; 70% to 90% were seen once. The CDR3 loop spans 13 amino acids. With 2 bases removed from V and 5 bases from J, the gap between germline ends came to 7 bases. Looked up from germline, CDR1 is LGHNA and CDR2 is YNFKEQ. The material sequenced was peripheral blood, taken on day 0 of AZD1222 vaccination. This sequence joins TRBV4-2 and TRBJ2-1; possibly TRBD2 for D (5 bases). The TCR comes from an adult in good health. The CDR3 bases are TGTGCCAGCAGCCAACTAGCCGACAATGAGCAGTTCTTC. Translating it yields CASSQLADNEQFF.